This entry lists 15 T cell receptor beta chains sequenced from one sample in a study of blood T cell repertoires in COVID-19. Some clones are missing from TCRdb's copy, which holds only in-frame ones; the method was immunoSEQ multiplex PCR. The sample includes 85,000 to 100,000 clones, roughly 80% of them seen just once. The sample was peripheral blood. These receptors were obtained from a human donor in a cohort sampled during active COVID-19.

This chain uses TRBV7-3 with TRBJ2-7, with TRBD2 identical over 8 bases. The CDR3 is 15 residues long. The germline CDR1 and CDR2 sequences are SGHTA and FQGTGA. V dropped 1 base and J dropped 4; count of bases not matched to a gene: 6. CDR3 sequence: CASSLRAGEAYEQYF. The CDR3 DNA reads TGTGCCAGCAGCTTAAGAGCGGGAGAAGCTTACGAGCAGTACTTC.

CDR3: CASSFLTGMVDEQFF. CDR3 bases: TGTGCCAGCAGCTTTTTGACAGGGATGGTCGATGAGCAGTTCTTC. The chain combines TRBV5-6 with TRBJ2-1; 7 positions match TRBD1. The CDR3 runs 15 residues. The V and J ends lost 2 bases and 8 bases, in that order; junction bases with no gene match: 10. The germline V gene has CDR1 SGHDT and CDR2 YYEEEE.

The chain couples TRBV24-1 to TRBJ2-2, with TRBD1 matching over 8 bases. From germline, CDR1 is KGHDR and CDR2 SFDVKD. V dropped 9 bases and J dropped 3; count of bases not matched to a gene: 8. This CDR3 is built from 15 residues. The CDR3 sequence is CATAKDRAHTGELFF. In DNA, the CDR3 is TGTGCCACCGCGAAGGACAGGGCGCACACCGGGGAGCTGTTTTTT.

The chain joins TRBV18 to TRBJ1-4, with 9 bases fitting TRBD1. The CDR3 loop spans 17 amino acids. The ends lost 1 base at V and 4 bases at J; junction bases unmatched: 7. Germline V gene lookup returns CDR1 KGHSH and CDR2 LQKENI. CDR3 residues: CASSPQGQGRHNEKLFF. CDR3 bases: TGTGCCAGCTCACCACAGGGACAGGGAAGACATAATGAAAAACTGTTTTTT.

This clone came up a few times. The chain employs TRBV24-1 and TRBJ2-3; 11 nucleotides match TRBD2. After removal of 2 bases from V and 2 bases from J, the junction contained 11 bases not matched to a gene. From germline, CDR1 is KGHDR and CDR2 SFDVKD. The CDR3 covers 19 residues. The CDR3 protein is CATSDSQGLAGGVTDTQYF. The CDR3 DNA reads as TGTGCCACCAGTGATTCCCAAGGGCTAGCGGGGGGCGTCACAGATACGCAGTATTTT.

This chain uses TRBV7-3 with TRBJ2-1, with TRBD2 matching 14 bases. V shed 2 bases and J 4 bases; nucleotides not matched to a gene: 13. The CDR3 consists of 20 residues. Germline V CDR1 and CDR2: SGHTA, FQGTGA. CDR3 loop: CASSLSPRLAGGPGYNEQFF. The CDR3 bases are TGTGCCAGCAGCTTATCACCCCGACTAGCGGGAGGGCCGGGATACAATGAGCAGTTCTTC.

V usage is TRBV25-1 and J usage is TRBJ1-1, with a possible D match to TRBD1 (6 bases). Germline V CDR1 and CDR2: MGHDK, SYGVNS. V was trimmed by 6 bases and J by 1 base, leaving 12 bases between them. This CDR3 is built from 14 residues. The DNA of the CDR3 is TGTGCCAGCAGCGCCCTAGGGGGGAACACTGAAGCTTTCTTT. Protein product: CASSALGGNTEAFF.

The chain uses TRBV21-1 and TRBJ2-2; TRBD1 reflects the table's D call only, with no check against the DNA. TRBV21-1 is annotated as a pseudogene. The CDR3 sequence is 21 residues long. CDR3 sequence reads: CASSKFKPGQGRASNTGELFF. DNA for the CDR3: TGTGCCAGCAGCAAATTTAAACCGGGACAGGGTCGTGCCTCGAACACCGGGGAGCTGTTTTTT.

The CDR3 loop is CSARRETQYF. In nucleotides, the CDR3 is TGCAGTGCTAGGAGAGAGACCCAGTACTTC. The chain carries TRBV20-1 and TRBJ2-5; D not certain. Trimming left V 3 bases short and J 4 bases short, with 3 bases between. The CDR3 runs to 10 residues. CDR1 and CDR2 from the germline V gene are DFQATT and SNEGSKA (reference sequence).

The chain links TRBV6-2 or TRBV6-3 to TRBJ1-3; possibly TRBD1 for D (5 bases). Germline CDR1 MNHEY, CDR2 SVGEGT. The CDR3 covers 15 residues. V was trimmed by 2 bases and J by 0 bases, leaving 8 bases between them. CDR3 DNA sequence: TGTGCCAGCAGTTACGACAGCTTCTCTGGAAACACCATATATTTT. Its translation is CASSYDSFSGNTIYF.

The V and J genes are TRBV4-1 and TRBJ2-1; 12 bases line up with TRBD2. The germline CDR1 and CDR2 sequences are MGHRA and YSYEKL. The CDR3 has 18 amino acids. With 2 bases clipped from V and 5 bases from J, the junction kept 10 bases outside the gene matches. Here the CDR3 reads CASSQRKTSGSSNNEQFF. The CDR3, as DNA: TGCGCCAGCAGCCAACGAAAGACTAGCGGGAGTAGCAACAATGAGCAGTTCTTC.

In its sample, this clone was seen once. V and J are TRBV5-8 and TRBJ2-7; 8 positions agree with TRBD1. The junction had 6 bases not matched to a gene; V was cut back by 1 base and J by 3 bases. The germline CDR1 and CDR2 sequences are SGHTS and YDEGEE. The CDR3 extends over 15 amino acids. CDR3: CASSLSGTGRYEQYF. For the CDR3, the DNA is TGTGCCAGCAGCTTGTCCGGGACAGGCCGCTACGAGCAGTACTTC.

This chain connects TRBV18 to TRBJ2-2; 9 bases align to TRBD1. The V segment lost 0 bases and the J segment 5 bases; nucleotides outside the gene matches: 10. CDR3 length: 18 residues. Germline CDR1 KGHSH, CDR2 LQKENI. The CDR3 sequence is CASSPPTGGAPGTGELFF. As DNA, the CDR3 is TGTGCCAGCTCACCACCTACAGGGGGCGCCCCGGGGACCGGGGAGCTGTTTTTT.

This clone was observed once. The chain has TRBV27 and TRBJ1-1; D possibly corresponds to TRBD1 (6 bases). Trimming removed 6 bases at V and 5 bases at J, with 16 bases between. The germline V gene has CDR1 MNHEY and CDR2 SMNVEV (reference sequence). The length of the CDR3 is 14 residues. The CDR3 spells CASSLQGQDTEAFF. The CDR3 DNA follows: TGTGCCAGCAGCCTACAGGGCCAGGATACTGAAGCTTTCTTT.

The chain recombines TRBV18 with TRBJ2-3; D is possibly TRBD1 (6 bases). This CDR3 is 14 amino acids long. Per germline, CDR1 KGHSH and CDR2 LQKENI. Trimming removed 4 bases from V and 1 base from J, with 9 bases in between. CDR3 in amino acids: CASSRRTGTDTQYF. The CDR3, as DNA: TGTGCCAGCTCACGGCGGACAGGCACAGATACGCAGTATTTT.